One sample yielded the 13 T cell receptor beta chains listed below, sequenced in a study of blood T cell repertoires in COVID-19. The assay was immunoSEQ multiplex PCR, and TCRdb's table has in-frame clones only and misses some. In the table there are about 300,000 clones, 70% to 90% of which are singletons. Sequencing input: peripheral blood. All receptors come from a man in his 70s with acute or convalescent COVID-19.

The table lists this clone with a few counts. The CDR3 nucleotides are TGTGCCAGTAGTCGCTCCGTGGACAGTACTTACGAGCAGTACTTC. It yields the protein CASSRSVDSTYEQYF. This chain joins TRBV19 and TRBJ2-7; a possible D gene is TRBD1 (6 bases). Trimming took off 5 bases at V and 4 bases at J, with 18 bases between the two ends. CDR1 and CDR2 from the germline V gene are LNHDA and SQIVND (reference sequence). CDR3 length: 15 amino acids.

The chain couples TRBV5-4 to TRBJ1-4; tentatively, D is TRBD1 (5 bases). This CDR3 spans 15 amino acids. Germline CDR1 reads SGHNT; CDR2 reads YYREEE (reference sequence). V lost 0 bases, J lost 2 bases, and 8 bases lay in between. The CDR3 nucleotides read TGTGCCAGCAGCTTGGCAGGGCGGACTAATGAAAAACTGTTTTTT. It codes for CASSLAGRTNEKLFF. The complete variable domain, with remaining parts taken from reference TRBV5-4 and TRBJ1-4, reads ETGVTQSPTHLIKTRGQQVTLRCSSQSGHNTVSWYQQALGQGPQFIFQYYREEENGRGNFPPRFSGLQFPNYSSELNVNALELDDSALYLCASSLAGRTNEKLFFGSGTQLSVL.

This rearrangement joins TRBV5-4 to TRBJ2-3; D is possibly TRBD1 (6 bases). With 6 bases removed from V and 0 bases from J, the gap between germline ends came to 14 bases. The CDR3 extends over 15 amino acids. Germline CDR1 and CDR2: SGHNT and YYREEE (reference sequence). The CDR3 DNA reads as TGTGCCAGCACCAGGGGTCAGACCAGCACAGATACGCAGTATTTT. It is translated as CASTRGQTSTDTQYF.

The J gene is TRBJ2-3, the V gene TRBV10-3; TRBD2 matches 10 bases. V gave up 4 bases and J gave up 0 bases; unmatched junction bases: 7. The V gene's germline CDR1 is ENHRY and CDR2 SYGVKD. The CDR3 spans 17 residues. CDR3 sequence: CAISVVAGGPSTDTQYF. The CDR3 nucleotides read TGTGCCATCAGTGTCGTAGCGGGGGGCCCTAGCACAGATACGCAGTATTTT.

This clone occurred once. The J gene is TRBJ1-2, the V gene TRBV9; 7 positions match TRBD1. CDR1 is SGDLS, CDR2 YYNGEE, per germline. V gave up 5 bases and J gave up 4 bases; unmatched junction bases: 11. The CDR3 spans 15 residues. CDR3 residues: CASSAGGQIGYGYTF. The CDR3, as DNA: TGTGCCAGCAGTGCCGGGGGACAGATCGGCTATGGCTACACCTTC.

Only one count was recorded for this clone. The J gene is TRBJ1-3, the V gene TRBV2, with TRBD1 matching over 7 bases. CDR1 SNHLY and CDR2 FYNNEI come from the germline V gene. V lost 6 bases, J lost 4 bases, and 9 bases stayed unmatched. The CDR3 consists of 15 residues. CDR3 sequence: CASSQAGGPGNTIYF. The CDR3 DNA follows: TGTGCCAGCAGCCAAGCAGGGGGTCCAGGAAACACCATATATTTT.

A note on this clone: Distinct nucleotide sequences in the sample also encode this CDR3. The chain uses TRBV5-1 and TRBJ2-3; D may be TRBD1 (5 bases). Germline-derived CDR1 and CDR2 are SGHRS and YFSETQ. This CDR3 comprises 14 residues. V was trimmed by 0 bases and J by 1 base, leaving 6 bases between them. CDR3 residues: CASSLGGRTDTQYF. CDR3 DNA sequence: TGCGCCAGCAGCTTGGGGGGCCGCACAGATACGCAGTATTTT.

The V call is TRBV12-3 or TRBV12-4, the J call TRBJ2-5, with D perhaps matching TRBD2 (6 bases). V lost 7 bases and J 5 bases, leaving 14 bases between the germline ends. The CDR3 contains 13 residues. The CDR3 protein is CASTKGGRETQYF. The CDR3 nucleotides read TGTGCCAGCACAAAGGGAGGTAGGGAGACCCAGTACTTC.

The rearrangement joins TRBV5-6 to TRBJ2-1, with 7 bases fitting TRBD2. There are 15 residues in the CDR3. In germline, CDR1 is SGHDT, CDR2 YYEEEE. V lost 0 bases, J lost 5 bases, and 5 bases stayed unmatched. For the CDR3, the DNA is TGTGCCAGCAGCTTGGAGGCGGGAGCCGACAATGAGCAGTTCTTC. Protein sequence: CASSLEAGADNEQFF. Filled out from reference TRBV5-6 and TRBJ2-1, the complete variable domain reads DAGVTQSPTHLIKTRGQQVTLRCSPKSGHDTVSWYQQALGQGPQFIFQYYEEEERQRGNFPDRFSGHQFPNYSSELNVNALLLGDSALYLCASSLEAGADNEQFFGPGTRLTVL.

The CDR3 DNA is TGTGCCAGCAGTGAGACAGGGCTTTATGGCTACACCTTC. It translates to CASSETGLYGYTF. The V gene is TRBV6-4, the J gene TRBJ1-2, with 7 positions matching TRBD1. Germline V CDR1 and CDR2: MRHNA, SNTAGT. The CDR3 spans 13 residues. V lost 3 bases to trimming and J lost 5 bases; unmatched junction nucleotides: 3.

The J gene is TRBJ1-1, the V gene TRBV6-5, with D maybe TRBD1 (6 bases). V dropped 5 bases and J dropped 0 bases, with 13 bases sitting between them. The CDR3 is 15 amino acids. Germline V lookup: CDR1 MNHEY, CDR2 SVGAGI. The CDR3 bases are TGTGCCAGCAGTCCACACGGGACACTGAACACTGAAGCTTTCTTT. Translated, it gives CASSPHGTLNTEAFF.

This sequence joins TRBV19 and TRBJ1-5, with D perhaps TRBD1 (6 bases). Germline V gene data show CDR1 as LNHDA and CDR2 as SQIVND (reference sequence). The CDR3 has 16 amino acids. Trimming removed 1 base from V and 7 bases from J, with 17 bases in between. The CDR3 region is CASSIAIRGSGQPQHF. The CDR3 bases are TGTGCCAGTAGTATAGCAATCAGGGGCTCGGGGCAGCCCCAGCATTTT. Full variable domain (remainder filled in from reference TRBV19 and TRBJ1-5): DGGITQSPKYLFRKEGQNVTLSCEQNLNHDAMYWYRQDPGQGLRLIYYSQIVNDFQKGDIAEGYSVSREKKESFPLTVTSAQKNPTAFYLCASSIAIRGSGQPQHFGDGTRLSIL.

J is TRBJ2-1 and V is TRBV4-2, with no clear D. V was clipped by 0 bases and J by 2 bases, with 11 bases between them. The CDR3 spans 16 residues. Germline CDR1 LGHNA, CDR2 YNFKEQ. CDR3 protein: CASSQEASFTYNEQFF. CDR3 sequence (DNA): TGTGCCAGCAGCCAAGAAGCCTCGTTTACCTACAATGAGCAGTTCTTC.